The 18 T cell receptor beta chains given below trace back to one sample, sequenced in a study of identical twins. TCRdb ran MiXCR on the 5' RACE reads and lists one entry per CDR3 protein. Seen here are around 670,000 distinct CDR3 sequences, 5.5% to 7.5% observed once, and the top ten hold roughly 1.6%. The sequenced sample was naive T cells sorted from blood. All receptors come from a man younger than 35 in good health.

Ten or more counts support this clonotype. This chain links TRBV29-1 with TRBJ1-1, with a tentative D call TRBD1 (5 bases). This CDR3 contains 10 residues. Looked up from germline, CDR1 is SQVTM and CDR2 is ANQGSEA. Trimming stripped 4 bases from V and 7 bases from J, with 7 bases between. The CDR3 is CSVGTLEAFF. The CDR3 nucleotides are TGCAGCGTTGGGACACTTGAAGCTTTCTTT. The variable domain in full, completed from reference TRBV29-1 and TRBJ1-1, reads SAVISQKPSRDICQRGTSLTIQCQVDSQVTMMFWYRQQPGQSLTLIATANQGSEATYESGFVIDKFPISRPNLTFSTLTVSNMSPEDSSIYLCSVGTLEAFFGQGTRLTVV.

This clonotype appeared once. The chain employs TRBV18 and TRBJ1-1, with D tentatively TRBD1 (5 bases). CDR1 is KGHSH and CDR2 is LQKENI in the germline V gene. The ends were cut back, 1 base at V and 0 bases at J, with 18 bases in the middle. The CDR3 has 18 residues. Here the CDR3 reads CASSPQGRGLVMNTEAFF. The DNA for the CDR3 is TGTGCCAGCTCACCACAAGGAAGGGGTCTGGTCATGAACACTGAAGCTTTCTTT.

This clonotype has only a few counts. The chain combines TRBV5-4 with TRBJ2-5; tentatively, D is TRBD2 (5 bases). V was clipped by 0 bases and J by 6 bases, with 9 bases between them. Germline V lookup: CDR1 SGHNT, CDR2 YYREEE (reference sequence). CDR3 length equals 13 residues. This CDR3 is CASSLDEGKTQYF. The CDR3, as DNA: TGTGCCAGCAGCTTGGATGAGGGAAAGACCCAGTACTTC.

This clonotype came up a few times. The genes are TRBV11-2 and TRBJ2-2; 8 bases line up with TRBD1. Germline V gene sequence: CDR1 SGHAT, CDR2 FQNNGV. Trimming took 0 bases from V and 2 from J; bases not matched to a gene: 14. The CDR3 consists of 20 residues. The CDR3 DNA sequence: TGTGCCAGCAGCTTAGACAGGGGGCGCCGGCTTGGTGCAAACACCGGGGAGCTGTTTTTT. It codes for CASSLDRGRRLGANTGELFF.

This clonotype was detected only a few times. The chain has TRBV18 and TRBJ2-2; D is uncertain. CDR3 length: 16 residues. Deletions cut 0 bases from V and 4 bases from J, with 12 bases between. Germline CDR1 KGHSH, CDR2 LQKENI. In DNA form, the CDR3 reads TGTGCCAGCTCACCACCCCTTGGCGCCACCACCGGGGAGCTGTTTTTT. It is translated as CASSPPLGATTGELFF. Looking up the rest from reference TRBV18 and TRBJ2-2 gives the full variable domain: NAGVMQNPRHLVRRRGQEARLRCSPMKGHSHVYWYRQLPEEGLKFMVYLQKENIIDESGMPKERFSAEFPKEGPSILRIQQVVRGDSAAYFCASSPPLGATTGELFFGEGSRLTVL.

Only a few counts were recorded for this clonotype. The chain recombines TRBV7-6 with TRBJ2-5, with D perhaps TRBD1 (6 bases). The CDR3 runs to 15 residues. Germline assignment: CDR1 SGHVS and CDR2 FNYEAQ. V lost 1 base to trimming and J lost 7 bases, with 16 bases between them. The CDR3 DNA reads as TGTGCCAGCAGCTTAGAGACAGGAGGTAAAGCGACCCAGTACTTC. Encoded protein: CASSLETGGKATQYF.

This clonotype was seen repeatedly, ten times or more. The chain carries TRBV12-3 or TRBV12-4 and TRBJ2-3; a possible D gene is TRBD2 (5 bases). There are 15 residues in the CDR3. V lost 2 bases, J lost 2 bases, and 11 bases lay in between. The CDR3 DNA follows: TGTGCCAGCAGTTTAACATTCCGGGACACAGATACGCAGTATTTT. Protein product: CASSLTFRDTDTQYF.

In this sample, this clonotype turned up many times. The chain joins TRBV20-1 to TRBJ1-5; D gene ambiguous. This CDR3 contains 15 residues. Germline V gene data show CDR1 as DFQATT and CDR2 as SNEGSKA (reference sequence). V lost 2 bases and J lost 3, with 14 bases in between. CDR3 bases: TGCAGTGCTAGAAATCTGGACGGCCTCAATCAGCCCCAGCATTTT. Protein sequence: CSARNLDGLNQPQHF.

The chain links TRBV28 to TRBJ1-5; no firm D call. CDR3 length: 13 amino acids. Germline V gene lookup returns CDR1 MDHEN and CDR2 SYDVKM. Trimming removed 10 bases from V and 7 bases from J, with 17 bases in between. CDR3 sequence (DNA): TGTGCCACCTCATACGTCGAGGGACAGCCCCAGCATTTT. This encodes CATSYVEGQPQHF.

V usage is TRBV7-2 and J usage is TRBJ2-2, with unresolved D. The ends were cut back, 4 bases at V and 0 bases at J, with 9 bases in the middle. Germline V gives CDR1 SGHTA, CDR2 FQGNSA. The CDR3 extends over 15 amino acids. The CDR3 here is CASSSLTSNTGELFF. CDR3 coding DNA: TGTGCCAGCAGCTCCCTTACTTCGAACACCGGGGAGCTGTTTTTT. The entire variable domain, with the rest obtained from reference TRBV7-2 and TRBJ2-2, is as follows: GAGVSQSPSNKVTEKGKDVELRCDPISGHTALYWYRQSLGQGLEFLIYFQGNSAPDKSGLPSDRFSAERTGGSVSTLTIQRTQQEDSAVYLCASSSLTSNTGELFFGEGSRLTVL.

CDR3 in amino acids: CASSSRGREGQPQHF. CDR3 DNA sequence: TGTGCCAGCAGCTCTAGGGGCAGGGAGGGTCAGCCCCAGCATTTT. The chain has TRBV7-8 and TRBJ1-5, with D maybe TRBD1 (5 bases). The V and J ends lost 4 bases and 6 bases respectively, with 16 bases between them. The CDR3 extends over 15 amino acids. Germline CDR1 reads SGHVS; CDR2 reads FQNEAQ.

This clonotype came up many times. The gene calls are TRBV4-1 and TRBJ2-2; 9 positions match TRBD2. The germline V gene encodes CDR1 MGHRA and CDR2 YSYEKL. Unmatched junction bases numbered 5, after V lost 5 bases and J lost 4 bases. The CDR3 contains 15 residues. CDR3 coding DNA: TGCGCCAGCAGCAATCCGCGGGAGGGCACCGGGGAGCTGTTTTTT. It codes for CASSNPREGTGELFF.

This clonotype was recorded at least ten times. The chain is built from TRBV5-1 and TRBJ1-1, with D tentatively TRBD1 (6 bases). Trimming shortened V by 4 bases and J by 3 bases, and 16 bases separated the two germline ends. The CDR3 is made up of 15 amino acids. Looked up from germline, CDR1 is SGHRS and CDR2 is YFSETQ. The CDR3 loop is CASSPNRAQYTEAFF. CDR3 sequence (DNA): TGCGCCAGCAGCCCGAACAGGGCCCAATACACTGAAGCTTTCTTT.

The table lists this clonotype with a few counts. The chain combines TRBV11-2 with TRBJ2-7; 10 positions match TRBD1. This CDR3 spans 18 amino acids. Germline-derived CDR1 and CDR2 are SGHAT and FQNNGV. V shed 4 bases, J shed 3 bases, and the junction held 15 bases outside the gene matches. Here the CDR3 reads CASSSEDPGTGADYEQYF. The CDR3 region has the DNA TGTGCCAGCAGCTCCGAGGACCCGGGGACAGGGGCGGACTACGAGCAGTACTTC. Full variable domain (missing parts from reference TRBV11-2 and TRBJ2-7): EAGVAQSPRYKIIEKRQSVAFWCNPISGHATLYWYQQILGQGPKLLIQFQNNGVVDDSQLPKDRFSAERLKGVDSTLKIQPAKLEDSAVYLCASSSEDPGTGADYEQYFGPGTRLTVT.

V gene TRBV2 combines with J gene TRBJ1-4; a weak D match, TRBD1 (6 bases). Trimming pared 4 bases from V and 8 bases from J, leaving 11 bases between. Germline V gene data show CDR1 as SNHLY and CDR2 as FYNNEI. The CDR3 spans 13 residues. CDR3 bases: TGTGCCAGCAGTGCCGGGACAACAGAAAAACTGTTTTTT. Its protein product is CASSAGTTEKLFF.

In this sample, this clonotype turned up many times. The chain uses TRBV5-5 and TRBJ2-1; D is perhaps TRBD2 (5 bases). Looked up from germline, CDR1 is SGHKS and CDR2 is YYEKEE (reference sequence). Trimming took 1 base from V and 5 from J, leaving 10 bases between them. The CDR3 contains 14 residues. The CDR3 nucleotides are TGTGCCAGCAGCTTGTCACAGACTAACAATGAGCAGTTCTTC. This codes for CASSLSQTNNEQFF.

At least ten counts were recorded for this clonotype. The chain links TRBV5-1 to TRBJ2-7; D might be TRBD1 or TRBD2, each matching 5 bases. V lost 4 bases to trimming and J lost 6 bases, with 20 bases between them. CDR3 size: 15 residues. Germline V gene lookup returns CDR1 SGHRS and CDR2 YFSETQ. The DNA of the CDR3 is TGCGCCAGCAGCCCGGAGGTGAGGGGTCTCAGCGAGCAGTACTTC. It is translated as CASSPEVRGLSEQYF.

In its sample, this clonotype was seen many times. The genes are TRBV4-2 and TRBJ2-2; the match to TRBD1 covers 11 bases. The CDR3 covers 18 residues. The V and J ends lost 2 bases and 0 bases, in that order; junction bases with no gene match: 5. Germline V gene sequence: CDR1 LGHNA, CDR2 YNFKEQ. The CDR3 sequence: CASSQSSGQGANTGELFF. CDR3 coding DNA: TGTGCCAGCAGCCAATCATCGGGACAGGGGGCGAACACCGGGGAGCTGTTTTTT.